These T cell receptor beta chains were read from a single sample in a study of T-cell reconstitution after alpha-beta-depleted transplantation in children. TCRdb re-analysed the PCR reads in MiXCR, keeping a single row per CDR3 protein. The sample shows 100,000 or so distinct CDR3 sequences, about 7.5% of them seen only once. The sequences come from PBMCs, collected before TCRalphabeta/CD19-depleted stem cell transplant. These TCRs come from a boy under 10 years old with acute lymphoblastic leukemia, due to receive a stem cell transplant. CDR3s include the opening cysteine and the closing phenylalanine or tryptophan. Fields, in order: clone size, D gene, V gene, J gene, CDR3 DNA, CDR3 protein. A D gene is named only where the DNA matches it firmly. Clone size is stated in some rows and not others, as once, few, many or a class when expanded.

many	TRBD2	TRBV4-1	TRBJ2-5	TGCGCCAGCAGCCCCCACCGGGTAGCGGGGGGAGAGACCCAGTACTTC	CASSPHRVAGGETQYF
NA	NA	TRBV14	TRBJ2-1	TGTGCCAGCAGCCAAGATGTCCCAGGAGGACAGCAGTTCTTC	CASSQDVPGGQQFF
NA	NA	TRBV27	TRBJ2-3	TGTGCCAGCAGTGACCGGTACAGGGTAAGCACAGATACGCAGTATTTT	CASSDRYRVSTDTQYF
NA	NA	TRBV20-1	TRBJ2-7	TGCAGTGCTAGTCTCGGGGGGCACTCCTACGAGCAGTACTTC	CSASLGGHSYEQYF
few	TRBD1	TRBV20-1	TRBJ2-7	TGCAGTGCTAGCCCGACAGGGAGCTACGAGCAGTACTTC	CSASPTGSYEQYF
many	NA	TRBV4-1	TRBJ2-3	TGCGCCAGCAGCCAAGAAGGCCTCACAGATACGCAGTATTTT	CASSQEGLTDTQYF
few	TRBD2	TRBV4-2	TRBJ2-4	TGTGCCAGCAGCCTTGAACTAGCGGGGTCCCCCAACATTCAGTACTTC	CASSLELAGSPNIQYF
few	NA	TRBV6-6	TRBJ1-6	TGTGCCAGCAGTCGGCAGGATAATTCACCCCTCCACTTT	CASSRQDNSPLHF
NA	NA	TRBV5-6	TRBJ2-2	TGTGCCAGCAGCTTGCCAGGGGCGAACACCGGGGAGCTGTTTTTT	CASSLPGANTGELFF
many	TRBD2	TRBV9	TRBJ2-3	TGTGCCAGCAGCTTGAGCGGGACTAGCGACACAGATACGCAGTATTTT	CASSLSGTSDTDTQYF
few	TRBD2	TRBV3-1	TRBJ2-3	TGTGCCAGCAGCCACAGGGGAGCGGGAGTCAGCACAGATACGCAGTATTTT	CASSHRGAGVSTDTQYF
many	NA	TRBV12-3/TRBV12-4	TRBJ2-2	TGTGCCAGCATTGACAGGACGAACACCGGGGAGCTGTTTTTT	CASIDRTNTGELFF
many	NA	TRBV3-1	TRBJ2-2	TGTGCCAGCAGCCGACCGGGGCCGAACACCGGGGAGCTGTTTTTT	CASSRPGPNTGELFF
NA	TRBD2	TRBV20-1	TRBJ2-2	TGCAGTGCTCGACAAGCAAGGACTAGCGGGGGGCGCACACGAAACACCGGGGAGCTGTTTTTT	CSARQARTSGGRTRNTGELFF
many	NA	TRBV21-1	TRBJ1-5	TGTGCCAGGGGTTGGTGTCCGGTTAATGAGCCCCAGCATTTT	CARGWCPVNEPQHF
NA	NA	TRBV15	TRBJ2-7	TGTGCCACCAGCGGCTTCCGAGGGGCGGATTCCTACGAGCAGTACTTC	CATSGFRGADSYEQYF
many	NA	TRBV6-5	TRBJ1-2	TGTGCCAGCAGTCTACAGGGAGGCGACTATGGCTACACCTTC	CASSLQGGDYGYTF
few	NA	TRBV7-2	TRBJ2-7	TGTGCCAGCAGCTTAAGGGGTACCTACGAGCAGTACTTC	CASSLRGTYEQYF
NA	TRBD2	TRBV3-1	TRBJ2-7	TGTGCCAGCAGCCAAGCCCCGGGGGGCTCCTACGAGCAGTACTTC	CASSQAPGGSYEQYF
few	TRBD2	TRBV28	TRBJ2-5	TGTGCCAGCAGTTCTCCCAGAGCGGGGGGCCAAGAGACCCAGTACTTC	CASSSPRAGGQETQYF
many	NA	TRBV6-5	TRBJ1-2	TGTGCCAGCAGTTACCTAGGGCTTTCTAACTATGGCTACACCTTC	CASSYLGLSNYGYTF
NA	TRBD2	TRBV4-3	TRBJ2-3	TGCGCCAGCAGCCAAGCAACGGGGGGACCAACAGATACGCAGTATTTT	CASSQATGGPTDTQYF
many	NA	TRBV5-1	TRBJ1-1	TGCGCCAGCACCTTGACAGAGCTGAACACTGAAGCTTTCTTT	CASTLTELNTEAFF
NA	TRBD2	TRBV7-9	TRBJ2-7	TGTGCCAGCACCCTCCGGGGGGTAGCGGGGGATGAGCAGTACTTC	CASTLRGVAGDEQYF
NA	NA	TRBV12-3/TRBV12-4	TRBJ1-2	TGTGCCAGCATGCTGAAGGGGGGAGGATATGGCTACACCTTC	CASMLKGGGYGYTF
NA	NA	TRBV20-1	TRBJ1-2	TGCAGTGCTAGTCGTGGGGCGAGTGGCTACACCTTC	CSASRGASGYTF
few	NA	TRBV10-3	TRBJ2-1	TGTGCCATCAGTGTAGGGACAATGGGGGTCAATGAGCAGTTCTTC	CAISVGTMGVNEQFF
NA	NA	TRBV20-1	TRBJ2-7	TGCAGTGCCACCGGGACACCAAACGAGCAGTACTTC	CSATGTPNEQYF
many	NA	TRBV12-3/TRBV12-4	TRBJ1-5	TGTGCCAGCAGTTTATCCGGGGCCCTTCAGCCCCAGCATTTT	CASSLSGALQPQHF
NA	NA	TRBV5-5	TRBJ2-1	TGTGCCAGCAGCGCGTACTGGGAAAATGAGCAGTTCTTC	CASSAYWENEQFF
NA	NA	TRBV9	TRBJ1-1	TGTGCCAGCAGCGTAGAGGGTGGGCGGGGGACTGAAGCTTTCTTT	CASSVEGGRGTEAFF
NA	NA	TRBV7-9	TRBJ2-5	TGTGCCAGCAGCACCGGACCGGCCGGGGAGACCCAGTACTTC	CASSTGPAGETQYF
many	TRBD2	TRBV5-1	TRBJ2-7	TGCGCCAGCAGCTCGATGACTAGCGGGGGATCCCTCGAGCAGTACTTC	CASSSMTSGGSLEQYF
many	TRBD2	TRBV20-1	TRBJ2-5	TGCAGTGCTAGAGAGTCTAGCGGGGCCCAAGGGGAGACCCAGTACTTC	CSARESSGAQGETQYF
NA	TRBD1	TRBV6-1	TRBJ2-7	TGTGCCAGCAGTGAAGTGGGGCAGGGGGCTTCCTACGAGCAGTACTTC	CASSEVGQGASYEQYF
many	TRBD1	TRBV7-8	TRBJ1-5	TGTGCCAGCAGCCGGACGGGCTCCGGGACAGGGAGGAATCAGCCCCAGCATTTT	CASSRTGSGTGRNQPQHF
NA	NA	TRBV5-8	TRBJ1-3	TGTGCCAGCAGCCCAGGGTTTGGAAACACCATATATTTT	CASSPGFGNTIYF
few	NA	TRBV12-3/TRBV12-4	TRBJ1-1	TGTGCCACCGTGGGGTTCGAAAACACTGAAGCTTTCTTT	CATVGFENTEAFF
few	TRBD1	TRBV19	TRBJ1-5	TGTGCCAGTAGTATATTAAAAGGGGGCAGGTCTAGCAATCAGCCCCAGCATTTT	CASSILKGGRSSNQPQHF
NA	NA	TRBV6-5	TRBJ1-3	TGTGCCAGCATCCGATCCGTACAACCTGGAAACACCATATATTTT	CASIRSVQPGNTIYF
NA	NA	TRBV7-8	TRBJ1-5	TGTGCCAGCAGCTCGGGGAGGGGTCAGCCCCAGCATTTT	CASSSGRGQPQHF
many	TRBD2	TRBV11-2	TRBJ2-1	TGTGCCAGCAGCCTAGCGGGGGGGCCCAATGAGCAGTTCTTC	CASSLAGGPNEQFF
few	NA	TRBV6-1	TRBJ1-5	TGTGCCAGCAGTCGCCCGGGGGCTAGCAATCAGCCCCAGCATTTT	CASSRPGASNQPQHF
NA	NA	TRBV7-9	TRBJ2-5	TGTGCCAGCTCGGAGGGGGGAGAGACCCAGTACTTC	CASSEGGETQYF
NA	NA	TRBV20-1	TRBJ2-7	TGCAGTGCTAGAGATGAGGCGTCCTACGAGCAGTACTTC	CSARDEASYEQYF
many	NA	TRBV10-3	TRBJ1-2	TGTGCCATCAAGCCCACACAGGACTTGGACTATGGCTACACCTTC	CAIKPTQDLDYGYTF
many	NA	TRBV28	TRBJ2-5	TGTGCCAGCAGTTTCCTCGGGGAAGCCCAGTACTTC	CASSFLGEAQYF
many	TRBD1	TRBV7-9	TRBJ1-6	TGTGCCAGCAGCCCGGGACAGGGGTCACCCCTCCACTTT	CASSPGQGSPLHF
many	NA	TRBV2	TRBJ2-7	TGTGCCAGCAGTTACGGTTCGGGCGAGCAGTACTTC	CASSYGSGEQYF
NA	TRBD1	TRBV6-5	TRBJ2-3	TGTGCCAGCAGTACTTCACTAGGGGGCGGGGATACGCAGTATTTT	CASSTSLGGGDTQYF
few	NA	TRBV27	TRBJ2-4	TGTGCCAGCAGTTGGTGGACCGGCCTAGCCAAAAACATTCAGTACTTC	CASSWWTGLAKNIQYF
NA	NA	TRBV5-5	TRBJ1-3	TGTGCCAGCAGCTTGGTACGCTCCTCTGGAAACACCTTATATTTT	CASSLVRSSGNTLYF
few	TRBD2	TRBV7-8	TRBJ2-3	TGTGCCAGCAGCTTACGACCCGGGACTAGCGGGGCTAGCACAGATACGCAGTATTTT	CASSLRPGTSGASTDTQYF
NA	TRBD2	TRBV7-9	TRBJ2-5	TGTGCCAGCGTAGGCCAGCGGGGCAACCGGGGGGAGACCCAGTACTTC	CASVGQRGNRGETQYF
few	TRBD1	TRBV13	TRBJ2-6	TGTGCCAGCAGCGACACTTCTGCCAGGGGGCGAAAGGCCTCTGGGGCCAACGTCCTGACTTTC	CASSDTSARGRKASGANVLTF
few	NA	TRBV5-4	TRBJ1-2	TGTGCCAGCAGCTTGAGGGCAGAGACTAACTATGGCTACACCTTC	CASSLRAETNYGYTF